One sample yielded the 26 T cell receptor beta chains listed below, sequenced in a study of control samples from healthy donors and cancer patients. Profiled with immunoSEQ multiplex PCR; TCRdb holds only in-frame clones, not every one. The sample consists of 98,000 or so clones, 79% of them appearing once. Sequenced: blood. These receptors were obtained from a woman in her twenties or thirties in good health.

J is TRBJ1-4 and V is TRBV9; unclear D gene. In germline, CDR1 is SGDLS, CDR2 YYNGEE. The length of the CDR3 is 14 residues. Trimming took 4 bases from V and 7 from J, leaving 14 bases between them. The CDR3 region is CASSPLREGEKLFF. In DNA, the CDR3 is TGTGCCAGCAGCCCCCTTCGAGAGGGTGAAAAACTGTTTTTT.

The sample holds a few counts of this clone. The CDR3 nucleotides are TGTGCCAGCAGCGAGGGGAGCCAGCCCCAGCATTTT. It codes for CASSEGSQPQHF. This chain connects TRBV5-4 to TRBJ1-5, with a tentative D call TRBD1 (5 bases). The CDR3 consists of 12 residues. Trimming shortened V by 4 bases and J by 7 bases, and 9 bases separated the two germline ends. CDR1 and CDR2 from the germline V gene are SGHNT and YYREEE (reference sequence).

The chain recombines TRBV18 with TRBJ2-7; D unclear. The germline V gene encodes CDR1 KGHSH and CDR2 LQKENI. The V gene lost 2 bases and the J gene lost 5 bases, with 19 bases spanning the gap. The CDR3 length is 16 residues. The DNA of the CDR3 is TGTGCCAGCTCACCATCCAACAACCGTATGTTCCACGAGCAGTACTTC. Translated, it gives CASSPSNNRMFHEQYF.

This rearrangement joins TRBV10-1 to TRBJ1-1; 7 nucleotides align to TRBD1. This CDR3 is 16 amino acids long. The trim removed 6 bases at V and 4 bases at J, leaving 14 bases unmatched. Germline CDR1 and CDR2: WNHNN and SYGVQD (reference sequence). The CDR3 DNA sequence: TGCGCCAGCAGCAAAGATCAGACAGGGATTGGCACTGAAGCTTTCTTT. Its translation: CASSKDQTGIGTEAFF.

The CDR3 DNA follows: TGCGCCAGCAGCCAAGAGGTGGGCGCGAGGACTCAGGACTATGGCTACACCTTC. Its translation is CASSQEVGARTQDYGYTF. The genes are TRBV4-3 and TRBJ1-2, with D hard to call. Trimming took 0 bases from V and 3 from J, leaving 20 bases between them. The CDR3 totals 18 residues. Germline V gene sequence: CDR1 LGHNA, CDR2 YSLEER.

This clone was counted once. CDR3 in DNA: TGTGCCACCTGCCCCGCGGGGCTCAACACCGGGGAGCTGTTTTTT. Encoded protein: CATCPAGLNTGELFF. The V and J genes are TRBV10-3 and TRBJ2-2, with D perhaps TRBD2 (6 bases). CDR1 and CDR2 from the germline V gene are ENHRY and SYGVKD. The CDR3 has 15 residues. With 10 bases removed from V and 2 bases from J, the gap between germline ends came to 17 bases.

By frequency in the sample, this clone is medium-sized. The rearrangement links TRBV7-2 to TRBJ2-1; 11 bases map to TRBD2. Germline values: CDR1 SGHTA, CDR2 FQGNSA. This CDR3 contains 15 residues. J was trimmed by 6 bases and V by 4 bases; bases with no gene match: 5. CDR3 loop: CASSSTSGAANEQFF. CDR3 nucleotide sequence: TGTGCCAGCAGCTCGACTAGCGGGGCGGCCAATGAGCAGTTCTTC.

This chain connects TRBV7-2 to TRBJ1-1, with TRBD1 matching over 11 bases. Germline V gene lookup returns CDR1 SGHTA and CDR2 FQGNSA. V lost 6 bases to trimming and J lost 5 bases; unmatched junction nucleotides: 8. CDR3 length: 15 amino acids. DNA for the CDR3: TGTGCCAGCAGGACAACCGGGACAGGGGGGACTGAAGCTTTCTTT. It translates to CASRTTGTGGTEAFF.

The J gene is TRBJ2-3, the V gene TRBV10-3; 9 positions match TRBD1. The length of the CDR3 is 15 residues. The germline gives CDR1 ENHRY, CDR2 SYGVKD. V dropped 10 bases and J dropped 8; count of bases not matched to a gene: 16. This chain's CDR3 is CASDRAGQGVGTQYF. Here the CDR3 DNA reads TGTGCCAGCGACCGGGCGGGACAGGGAGTCGGTACGCAGTATTTT.

The chain is built from TRBV30 and TRBJ2-5, with a possible D match to TRBD2 (5 bases). This CDR3 contains 13 residues. Trimming cost V 3 bases and J 7 bases, with 15 bases left between them. CDR1 is GTSNPN, CDR2 SVGIG, per germline (reference sequence). The CDR3, as DNA: TGTGCCTGGAGCGGGTCCACGGCGGGGACCCAGTACTTC. Its protein is CAWSGSTAGTQYF.

This chain links TRBV2 with TRBJ2-3, with 9 bases aligning to TRBD2. Germline assignment: CDR1 SNHLY and CDR2 FYNNEI. Trimming took 6 bases from V and 6 from J; bases not matched to a gene: 10. The CDR3 has 15 residues. As DNA, the CDR3 is TGTGCCAGCAGACCAAGGCTAGCGGGGTTTGATACGCAGTATTTT. Translating it yields CASRPRLAGFDTQYF.

The count of this clone is one. V usage is TRBV12-5 and J usage is TRBJ2-5; possibly TRBD1 for D (5 bases). The V and J ends lost 2 bases and 2 bases respectively, with 6 bases between them. Germline CDR1 is LGHNT and CDR2 is FRNRAP. This CDR3 has 13 amino acids. CDR3 residues: CASGLRGQETQYF. CDR3 nucleotide sequence: TGTGCTAGTGGTTTGAGGGGTCAAGAGACCCAGTACTTC.

This clone was seen only a few times. The chain recombines TRBV6-2 or TRBV6-3 with TRBJ1-1; 8 positions agree with TRBD1. V dropped 6 bases and J dropped 6; count of bases not matched to a gene: 12. The CDR3 loop spans 15 amino acids. Germline CDR1 and CDR2: MNHEY and SVGEGT. CDR3 protein: CASSSPPTGDSEAFF. Here the CDR3 DNA reads TGTGCCAGCAGCTCCCCTCCGACAGGGGACTCTGAAGCTTTCTTT.

The gene calls are TRBV19 and TRBJ2-1; D ambiguous. CDR1 LNHDA and CDR2 SQIVND come from the germline V gene (reference sequence). The CDR3 is 13 amino acids. V lost 3 bases, J lost 4 bases, and 7 bases lay in between. CDR3 DNA: TGTGCCAGTAGTATCGGGCAGTACAATGAGCAGTTCTTC. This translates into CASSIGQYNEQFF.

The chain uses TRBV11-2 and TRBJ2-1; TRBD1 matches 12 bases. Germline V CDR1 and CDR2: SGHAT, FQNNGV. With V trimmed by 3 bases and J by 7 bases, 4 bases remained unmatched. The CDR3 has 15 residues. The CDR3 coding sequence is TGTGCCAGCAGCTTGCTGGGACAGGGGGCGAATGAGCAGTTCTTC. Protein sequence: CASSLLGQGANEQFF.

The chain combines TRBV30 with TRBJ1-2; D gene ambiguous. From germline, CDR1 is GTSNPN and CDR2 SVGIG (reference sequence). The CDR3 is 12 amino acids. Between the trimmed V and J ends, which lost 5 bases and 8 bases, there was a span of 15 bases. CDR3 region: CAWESLLEGYTF. CDR3 nucleotides: TGTGCCTGGGAGAGTCTCCTGGAGGGCTACACCTTC.

The chain recombines TRBV6-1 with TRBJ1-1, with D unclear. There are 12 residues in the CDR3. The ends were cut back, 2 bases at V and 8 bases at J, with 9 bases in the middle. The V gene's germline CDR1 is MNHNS and CDR2 SASEGT. The CDR3 region is CASSEILGEAFF. In DNA, the CDR3 is TGTGCCAGCAGTGAAATTCTAGGGGAAGCTTTCTTT.

The chain uses TRBV5-8 and TRBJ1-6; D might be TRBD1 (5 bases). Per germline, CDR1 SGHTS and CDR2 YDEGEE. V was shortened by 0 bases and J by 4 bases, with 11 bases between the two germline ends. The CDR3 extends over 16 amino acids. CDR3 sequence reads: CASSLAVRGYNSPLHF. As DNA, the CDR3 is TGTGCCAGCAGCTTGGCAGTGAGGGGTTATAATTCACCCCTCCACTTT.

The chain recombines TRBV7-9 with TRBJ2-1; D is unresolved. The germline V and J ends were trimmed by 4 bases and 5 bases, with 15 bases remaining between them. Germline lookup yields CDR1 SEHNR and CDR2 FQNEAQ (reference sequence). The CDR3 extends over 15 amino acids. CDR3 amino acids: CASSSPAPPHNEQFF. The CDR3 DNA follows: TGTGCCAGCAGCTCCCCGGCGCCGCCCCACAATGAGCAGTTCTTC.

The rearrangement links TRBV7-3 to TRBJ1-6; weak D call: TRBD1 (5 bases). Trimming removed 3 bases from V and 4 bases from J, with 7 bases in between. CDR3 length equals 14 residues. CDR1 SGHTA and CDR2 FQGTGA come from the germline V gene. The CDR3 region is CASSFGGYNSPLHF. In DNA form, the CDR3 reads TGTGCCAGCAGCTTTGGGGGTTATAATTCACCCCTCCACTTT. Full variable domain (missing parts from reference TRBV7-3 and TRBJ1-6): GAGVSQTPSNKVTEKGKYVELRCDPISGHTALYWYRQSLGQGPEFLIYFQGTGAADDSGLPNDRFFAVRPEGSVSTLKIQRTERGDSAVYLCASSFGGYNSPLHFGNGTRLTVT.

The rearrangement uses TRBV2 and TRBJ2-5, with 9 bases lining up with TRBD2. This CDR3 region has 14 residues. The germline CDR1 and CDR2 sequences are SNHLY and FYNNEI. Trimming cost V 8 bases and J 5 bases; bases outside gene matches: 9. The CDR3 sequence: CASLTSGETETQYF. The CDR3 DNA follows: TGTGCCAGCTTGACTAGCGGAGAGACGGAGACCCAGTACTTC.

The chain carries TRBV19 and TRBJ2-3; possible D gene TRBD1, 6 bases. The CDR3 extends over 14 amino acids. From germline, CDR1 is LNHDA and CDR2 SQIVND (reference sequence). Trimming took off 9 bases at V and 2 bases at J, with 15 bases between the two ends. CDR3 bases: TGTGCCAGCACAGGGTCGGGGAACACAGATACGCAGTATTTT. Protein: CASTGSGNTDTQYF. The entire variable domain, with the rest obtained from reference TRBV19 and TRBJ2-3, is as follows: DGGITQSPKYLFRKEGQNVTLSCEQNLNHDAMYWYRQDPGQGLRLIYYSQIVNDFQKGDIAEGYSVSREKKESFPLTVTSAQKNPTAFYLCASTGSGNTDTQYFGPGTRLTVL.

This clone was observed a few times. The sample has other DNA sequences that encode this CDR3 too. V and J are TRBV6-2 or TRBV6-3 and TRBJ1-1, with D uncertain. From germline, CDR1 is MNHEY and CDR2 SVGEGT. The CDR3 is 13 amino acids. V lost 0 bases and J lost 0, with 2 bases in between. The CDR3 protein is CASSYSMNTEAFF. CDR3 nucleotide sequence: TGTGCCAGCAGTTACTCCATGAACACTGAAGCTTTCTTT.

The V gene is TRBV10-3, the J gene TRBJ1-2; TRBD1 agrees at 9 bases. Germline CDR1 and CDR2: ENHRY and SYGVKD. V shed 0 bases, J shed 4 bases, and the junction held 6 bases outside the gene matches. This CDR3 contains 16 residues. DNA of the CDR3: TGTGCCATCAGTGAGTCGAGGGACAGGGTGATCTATGGCTACACCTTC. This codes for CAISESRDRVIYGYTF.

The CDR3, as DNA: TGCGCCAGCAGCTTGCCAGGGGATAATTCACCCCTCCACTTT. It specifies CASSLPGDNSPLHF. V gene TRBV5-1 combines with J gene TRBJ1-6; D perhaps matches TRBD1 (6 bases). This CDR3 has 14 residues. V dropped 1 base and J dropped 5 bases, with 7 bases sitting between them. CDR1 and CDR2 (germline): SGHRS, YFSETQ.

The chain couples TRBV9 to TRBJ2-3, with 7 bases matching TRBD1. With 1 base clipped from V and 2 bases from J, the junction kept 4 bases outside the gene matches. Looked up from germline, CDR1 is SGDLS and CDR2 is YYNGEE. CDR3 size: 15 residues. CDR3 in DNA: TGTGCCAGCAGCGTAAGGGGACAGAACACAGATACGCAGTATTTT. Translation: CASSVRGQNTDTQYF.